Shown below are 15 T cell receptor beta chains from a single sample sequenced in a study of shared clonotypes between healthy human individuals (dated by TCRdb to 2019 to 2021). Library prep was done by the immunoSEQ multiplex PCR assay. TCRdb stores this immuneACCESS table with in-frame sequences only. Part of the clones is absent; in the studies checked, under half of the shortfall reflects unresolved V genes, and no reason is known for the rest. For this sample there are some 1 million clones; roughly 75% appear just once. Together, the top ten hold 1.5% of the sample. Sequenced sample: memory CD4+ T cells sorted from blood. The sample's cell subset or site label is to be understood as: CD45RA-negative fraction. These receptors came from a man between 18 and 35 years old in good health.

The chain joins TRBV5-6 to TRBJ2-3, with 7 positions matching TRBD2. Germline assignment: CDR1 SGHDT and CDR2 YYEEEE. The length of the CDR3 is 15 residues. Unmatched junction bases numbered 4, after V lost 1 base and J lost 2 bases. CDR3 sequence reads: CASSLLAGATDTQYF. The CDR3 DNA sequence: TGTGCCAGCAGCTTGTTGGCGGGAGCCACAGATACGCAGTATTTT. The whole variable domain, filled in from reference TRBV5-6 and TRBJ2-3, reads DAGVTQSPTHLIKTRGQQVTLRCSPKSGHDTVSWYQQALGQGPQFIFQYYEEEERQRGNFPDRFSGHQFPNYSSELNVNALLLGDSALYLCASSLLAGATDTQYFGPGTRLTVL.

The chain links TRBV10-3 to TRBJ1-6; no firm D call. The CDR3 runs to 13 residues. The germline V gene has CDR1 ENHRY and CDR2 SYGVKD. The germline V and J ends were trimmed by 8 bases and 7 bases, with 12 bases remaining between them. CDR3 loop: CAISLRQNSPLHF. The CDR3, as DNA: TGTGCCATCTCGTTGAGACAAAATTCACCCCTCCACTTT.

The chain combines TRBV14 with TRBJ2-1; D gene unclear. The V and J ends lost 3 bases and 0 bases respectively, with 6 bases between them. The CDR3 totals 14 residues. Germline lookup yields CDR1 SGHDN and CDR2 FVKESK. The CDR3 spells CASSQSSSYNEQFF. The CDR3 DNA follows: TGTGCCAGCAGCCAGTCAAGCTCCTACAATGAGCAGTTCTTC.

The V gene is TRBV5-1, the J gene TRBJ1-2; 10 bases fit TRBD1. Trimming removed 3 bases from V and 7 bases from J; junction bases left unmatched: 6. CDR3 size: 14 residues. Germline V gene data show CDR1 as SGHRS and CDR2 as YFSETQ. CDR3 coding DNA: TGCGCCAGCAGCTCGACGGGACAGGGGTTTGGCTACACCTTC. It encodes CASSSTGQGFGYTF.

The J gene is TRBJ2-5, the V gene TRBV5-6; D is perhaps TRBD1 or TRBD2 (6 bases each). Looked up from germline, CDR1 is SGHDT and CDR2 is YYEEEE. Trimming removed 0 bases from V and 5 bases from J, with 8 bases in between. This CDR3 is 13 amino acids long. The CDR3, as DNA: TGTGCCAGCAGCTTGGCGGGGGCCGAGACCCAGTACTTC. The encoded protein is CASSLAGAETQYF.

CDR3 protein: CASSQDGAGAFTF. The CDR3 DNA is TGCGCCAGCAGCCAAGATGGGGCAGGGGCCTTCACCTTC. The gene calls are TRBV4-3 and TRBJ1-2; maybe TRBD1 (6 bases). Germline-derived CDR1 and CDR2 are LGHNA and YSLEER. This CDR3 has 13 amino acids. The V gene lost 0 bases and the J gene lost 13 bases, with 15 bases spanning the gap.

This chain uses TRBV11-2 with TRBJ2-1; D gene ambiguous. This CDR3 spans 13 amino acids. V gave up 5 bases and J gave up 3 bases, with 8 bases separating them. The germline V gene encodes CDR1 SGHAT and CDR2 FQNNGV. This CDR3 is CASSLNSYNEQFF. In DNA, the CDR3 is TGTGCCAGCAGCCTCAACAGCTACAATGAGCAGTTCTTC.

The V and J genes are TRBV4-1 and TRBJ2-3; D is unclear. Germline assignment: CDR1 MGHRA and CDR2 YSYEKL. The length of the CDR3 is 17 residues. Trimming shortened V by 2 bases and J by 4 bases, and 19 bases separated the two germline ends. CDR3 sequence (DNA): TGCGCCAGCAGCCAACCAGGAGCAGGTCCCAAATCAGATACGCAGTATTTT. Translated, it gives CASSQPGAGPKSDTQYF.

The chain uses TRBV13 and TRBJ2-5; D ambiguous. CDR1 is PRHDT and CDR2 is FYEKMQ in the germline V gene (reference sequence). V dropped 4 bases and J dropped 8 bases, with 8 bases sitting between them. The CDR3 length is 11 residues. In nucleotides, the CDR3 is TGTGCCAGCAGCTCCCTAGGTACCCAGTACTTC. Translation: CASSSLGTQYF.

The table lists this clone with a count of one. This chain links TRBV19 with TRBJ1-6, with a weak D call TRBD1 (5 bases). The CDR3 loop spans 14 amino acids. Looked up from germline, CDR1 is LNHDA and CDR2 is SQIVND (reference sequence). Trimming took 5 bases from V and 10 from J, leaving 15 bases between them. In DNA form, the CDR3 reads TGTGCCAGTAGTCTGGGGCAAACGGGGTCACCCCTCCACTTT. It yields the protein CASSLGQTGSPLHF.

The chain couples TRBV30 to TRBJ1-2; D gene unclear. CDR3 length: 14 residues. V lost 2 bases and J 4 bases, leaving 14 bases between the germline ends. Per germline, CDR1 GTSNPN and CDR2 SVGIG (reference sequence). In nucleotides, the CDR3 is TGTGCCTGGAGTCGTTCGGAGGTTGTCTATGGCTACACCTTC. It specifies CAWSRSEVVYGYTF.

As to this clone: The same CDR3 arises from other DNA sequences in this sample as well. The CDR3 reads CASRGSNQPQHF. CDR3 in DNA: TGTGCATCCCGGGGCTCCAATCAGCCCCAGCATTTT. This chain uses TRBV19 with TRBJ1-5; D is possibly TRBD1 (5 bases). Per the germline V gene, CDR1 is LNHDA and CDR2 is SQIVND (reference sequence). The CDR3 has 12 residues.

The chain carries TRBV5-6 and TRBJ2-1; 9 bases agree with TRBD2. With V trimmed by 3 bases and J by 7 bases, 2 bases remained unmatched. CDR1 is SGHDT and CDR2 is YYEEEE in the germline V gene. The CDR3 is made up of 13 amino acids. CDR3 region: CASSSSGRNEQFF. The CDR3 DNA reads as TGTGCCAGCAGCTCCAGCGGGAGGAATGAGCAGTTCTTC.

The chain uses TRBV28 and TRBJ1-2, with TRBD1 as a possible D gene (5 bases). Germline V gene sequence: CDR1 MDHEN, CDR2 SYDVKM. Trimming removed 2 bases from V and 7 bases from J, with 14 bases in between. The length of the CDR3 is 14 residues. The CDR3 sequence: CASSLLSGRVGYTF. CDR3 coding DNA: TGTGCCAGCAGTTTACTTTCCGGCAGGGTTGGCTACACCTTC.

The genes are TRBV19 and TRBJ1-1; D might be TRBD1 (5 bases). This CDR3 is 12 amino acids long. Deletions cut 8 bases from V and 0 bases from J, with 7 bases between. Germline assignment: CDR1 LNHDA and CDR2 SQIVND (reference sequence). The CDR3 region is CASGTVNTEAFF. The CDR3 DNA is TGTGCCAGTGGGACTGTGAACACTGAAGCTTTCTTT.